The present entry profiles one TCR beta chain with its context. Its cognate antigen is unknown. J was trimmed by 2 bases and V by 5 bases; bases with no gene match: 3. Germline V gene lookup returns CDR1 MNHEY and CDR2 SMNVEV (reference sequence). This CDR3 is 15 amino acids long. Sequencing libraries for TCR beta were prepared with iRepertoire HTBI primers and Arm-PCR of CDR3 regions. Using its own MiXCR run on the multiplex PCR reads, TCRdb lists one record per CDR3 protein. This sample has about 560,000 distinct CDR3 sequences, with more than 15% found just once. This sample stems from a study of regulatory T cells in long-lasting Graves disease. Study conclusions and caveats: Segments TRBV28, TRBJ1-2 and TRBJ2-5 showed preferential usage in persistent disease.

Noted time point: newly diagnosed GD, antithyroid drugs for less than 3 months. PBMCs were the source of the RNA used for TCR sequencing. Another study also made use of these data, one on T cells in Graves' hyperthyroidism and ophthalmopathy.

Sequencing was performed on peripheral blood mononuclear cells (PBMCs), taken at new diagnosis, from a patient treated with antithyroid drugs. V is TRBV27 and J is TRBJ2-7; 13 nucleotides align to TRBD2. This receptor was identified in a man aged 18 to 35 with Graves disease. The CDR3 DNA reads TGTGCCAGCAGTCACGGGACTAGCGGGACCTACGAGCAGTACTTC. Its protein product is CASSHGTSGTYEQYF.